Following are 21 T cell receptor beta chains from one sample sequenced in a study of neoadjuvant nivolumab and ipilimumab in lung cancer. Using immunoSEQ multiplex PCR, the repertoire was profiled, and TCRdb retains in-frame clones only, with some absent. The sample has 40,000 to 60,000 clones, more than 85% seen once. Source: blood, taken before neoadjuvant nivolumab, alone or with ipilimumab. The receptors were gathered from an adult with non-small cell lung cancer. Some clones in this sample may be carry-over from other donors' samples.

V and J are TRBV14 and TRBJ2-7; TRBD2 matches 11 bases. Germline V gives CDR1 SGHDN, CDR2 FVKESK. This CDR3 spans 15 amino acids. V trimming: 4 bases; J trimming: 6 bases; junction bases outside the gene matches: 8. This CDR3 is CASSLQLAGVSEQYF. The CDR3, as DNA: TGTGCCAGCAGCCTCCAACTAGCGGGAGTCTCCGAGCAGTACTTC.

The chain has TRBV6-5 and TRBJ2-1; D remains ambiguous. The CDR3 has 14 amino acids. Germline CDR1 reads MNHEY; CDR2 reads SVGAGI. V lost 0 bases and J lost 4, with 7 bases in between. CDR3: CASSYSILYNEQFF. In DNA, the CDR3 is TGTGCCAGCAGTTACTCGATCCTATACAATGAGCAGTTCTTC.

This sequence joins TRBV7-8 and TRBJ2-7, with 8 bases aligning to TRBD1. Trimming took 5 bases from V and 6 from J; bases not matched to a gene: 9. This CDR3 comprises 14 residues. From germline, CDR1 is SGHVS and CDR2 FQNEAQ. The DNA for the CDR3 is TGTGCCAGCAGCCCCGGGACAGGTACATCCGAGCAGTACTTC. Translated: CASSPGTGTSEQYF.

The chain carries TRBV7-9 and TRBJ2-3, with a tentative D call TRBD2 (5 bases). Looked up from germline, CDR1 is SEHNR and CDR2 is FQNEAQ (reference sequence). The CDR3 consists of 14 residues. V gave up 1 base and J gave up 0 bases, with 5 bases separating them. The CDR3 DNA reads as TGTGCCAGCAGCTTAGGGACTAGCACAGATACGCAGTATTTT. This translates into CASSLGTSTDTQYF.

CDR3 in DNA: TGCAGCGTTTCTAGGACAGGTAGCTATGGCTACACCTTC. Amino acids: CSVSRTGSYGYTF. The V call is TRBV29-1, the J call TRBJ1-2, with TRBD1 matching over 7 bases. CDR1 and CDR2 (germline): SQVTM, ANQGSEA. There are 13 residues in the CDR3. Unmatched junction bases numbered 7, after V lost 5 bases and J lost 4 bases.

The chain joins TRBV7-8 to TRBJ2-2, with a tentative D call TRBD2 (6 bases). From germline, CDR1 is SGHVS and CDR2 FQNEAQ. The CDR3 is 13 residues long. The V gene lost 0 bases and the J gene lost 8 bases, with 7 bases spanning the gap. For the CDR3, the DNA is TGTGCCAGCAGCTTAGCGGGGACTGGGGAGCTGTTTTTT. The encoded protein is CASSLAGTGELFF.

The V and J genes are TRBV9 and TRBJ2-7, with 7 bases fitting TRBD2. Germline V gene lookup returns CDR1 SGDLS and CDR2 YYNGEE. The trim removed 4 bases at V and 5 bases at J, leaving 9 bases unmatched. The CDR3 totals 14 residues. The CDR3 DNA sequence: TGTGCCAGCAGCCCCAGCGGGACTTTCAACGAGCAGTACTTC. It translates to CASSPSGTFNEQYF. Filled out from reference TRBV9 and TRBJ2-7, the complete variable domain reads DSGVTQTPKHLITATGQRVTLRCSPRSGDLSVYWYQQSLDQGLQFLIQYYNGEERAKGNILERFSAQQFPDLHSELNLSSLELGDSALYFCASSPSGTFNEQYFGPGTRLTVT.

The rearrangement uses TRBV18 and TRBJ2-2; 7 nucleotides agree with TRBD2. This CDR3 contains 15 residues. In germline, CDR1 is KGHSH, CDR2 LQKENI. With 4 bases clipped from V and 1 base from J, the junction kept 3 bases outside the gene matches. The CDR3 region has the DNA TGTGCCAGCTCACAGCTAGCGGAGAACACCGGGGAGCTGTTTTTT. Translating gives CASSQLAENTGELFF.

The chain is built from TRBV5-5 and TRBJ2-7; TRBD1 agrees at 8 bases. Germline assignment: CDR1 SGHKS and CDR2 YYEKEE (reference sequence). With 0 bases clipped from V and 4 bases from J, the junction kept 6 bases outside the gene matches. The CDR3 is 15 residues long. This CDR3 reads CASSLEGTGAYEQYF. The CDR3 nucleotides read TGTGCCAGCAGCTTGGAAGGGACAGGAGCATACGAGCAGTACTTC.

The chain recombines TRBV7-8 with TRBJ2-1, with D possibly being TRBD1 (7 bases). This CDR3 contains 15 residues. The V end was cut by 5 bases, the J end by 1 base, with 12 bases between. Germline V gene sequence: CDR1 SGHVS, CDR2 FQNEAQ. CDR3 bases: TGTGCCAGCAGCGCGGGACAGACTTCCTACAATGAGCAGTTCTTC. Residues: CASSAGQTSYNEQFF.

This chain uses TRBV7-3 with TRBJ2-5; 7 positions agree with TRBD1. V dropped 2 bases and J dropped 9; count of bases not matched to a gene: 9. Germline V gene data show CDR1 as SGHTA and CDR2 as FQGTGA. This CDR3 has 14 amino acids. CDR3: CASSLPGQVRAQYF. For the CDR3, the DNA is TGTGCCAGCAGCTTACCAGGACAGGTCAGGGCCCAGTACTTC.

Only one count was recorded for this clone. J is TRBJ2-3 and V is TRBV6-1; 8 positions agree with TRBD1. With V trimmed by 7 bases and J by 3 bases, 6 bases remained unmatched. Germline V CDR1 and CDR2: MNHNS, SASEGT. This CDR3 is built from 14 residues. The CDR3 sequence is CASTDRAFTDTQYF. The CDR3 DNA sequence: TGTGCCAGCACGGACAGGGCTTTTACAGATACGCAGTATTTT.

The chain links TRBV7-2 to TRBJ2-7; 7 bases fit TRBD2. This CDR3 spans 13 amino acids. The germline gives CDR1 SGHTA, CDR2 FQGNSA. The V and J ends lost 5 bases and 3 bases, in that order; junction bases with no gene match: 4. CDR3 DNA: TGTGCCAGCAGCGGCGGGGGAATCTACGAGCAGTACTTC. This gives the protein CASSGGGIYEQYF.

This chain links TRBV19 with TRBJ2-5, with D hard to call. V was clipped by 1 base and J by 4 bases, with 7 bases between them. The CDR3 is 13 residues long. Germline V gene sequence: CDR1 LNHDA, CDR2 SQIVND (reference sequence). CDR3 residues: CASSIVWGETQYF. CDR3 DNA: TGTGCCAGTAGTATAGTATGGGGAGAGACCCAGTACTTC.

The CDR3 is CASSKTRTGGETQYF. CDR3 DNA sequence: TGTGCCAGCAGTAAAACCCGGACAGGGGGGGAGACCCAGTACTTC. V gene TRBV2 combines with J gene TRBJ2-5; 10 bases agree with TRBD1. This CDR3 contains 15 residues. The trim removed 5 bases at V and 5 bases at J, leaving 8 bases unmatched. CDR1 is SNHLY and CDR2 is FYNNEI in the germline V gene.

The rearrangement joins TRBV5-1 to TRBJ2-7, with D tentatively TRBD1 (6 bases). The CDR3 totals 14 residues. V gave up 4 bases and J gave up 7 bases, with 18 bases separating them. CDR1 is SGHRS, CDR2 YFSETQ, per germline. The CDR3 bases are TGCGCCAGCAGCGTACAGGGAGCCTCGGGGGAGCAGTACTTC. It codes for CASSVQGASGEQYF.

The J gene is TRBJ2-2, the V gene TRBV7-2, with 8 nucleotides matching TRBD2. Germline V gene data show CDR1 as SGHTA and CDR2 as FQGNSA. This CDR3 is built from 16 residues. Trimming took 3 bases from V and 1 from J; bases not matched to a gene: 4. The CDR3 DNA is TGTGCCAGCAGCTTCTATAGCGGGGTGAACACCGGGGAGCTGTTTTTT. Amino acid sequence: CASSFYSGVNTGELFF.

The genes are TRBV18 and TRBJ1-4; D not resolved. Germline values: CDR1 KGHSH, CDR2 LQKENI. Trimming took 3 bases from V and 4 from J, leaving 9 bases between them. The CDR3 is made up of 14 amino acids. In DNA form, the CDR3 reads TGTGCCAGCTCACCCCGCAGGATTAATGAAAAACTGTTTTTT. This sequence encodes CASSPRRINEKLFF.

This clone came up a few times. The V and J genes are TRBV5-1 and TRBJ2-7, with a tentative D call TRBD2 (5 bases). There are 13 residues in the CDR3. Germline V gene sequence: CDR1 SGHRS, CDR2 YFSETQ. V was shortened by 4 bases and J by 5 bases, with 13 bases between the two germline ends. The CDR3 reads CASSTWVGDEQYF. Written as DNA, the CDR3 is TGCGCCAGCAGCACGTGGGTCGGGGACGAGCAGTACTTC.

The chain couples TRBV7-8 to TRBJ2-7; D not resolved. Trimming stripped 5 bases from V and 4 bases from J, with 6 bases between. Germline loops: CDR1 SGHVS, CDR2 FQNEAQ. The CDR3 is 11 residues long. The CDR3 nucleotides read TGTGCCAGCAGCCCCCTATACGAGCAGTACTTC. Protein product: CASSPLYEQYF.

The count of this clone is one. The chain is built from TRBV5-1 and TRBJ2-5, with 8 bases that match TRBD2. J was trimmed by 2 bases and V by 6 bases; bases with no gene match: 6. CDR1 is SGHRS and CDR2 is YFSETQ in the germline V gene. This CDR3 spans 14 amino acids. CDR3 coding DNA: TGCGCCAGCACCACTAGCGGAGTACAAGAGACCCAGTACTTC. This encodes CASTTSGVQETQYF.